The 30 T cell receptor beta chains listed next were all sequenced from one sample in a study of shared clonotypes between healthy human individuals. CD8 cells classed as naive were CD45RO-negative and positively selected for CCR7, excluding terminally differentiated effector memory CD45RA+ cells. Profiling relied on immunoSEQ multiplex PCR, and the TCRdb table lists in-frame clones only, not all of them. This table has hundreds of thousands of clones, 90% to 95% appearing once. Source material: naive CD8+ T cells sorted from blood. The source of these receptors is a young man in good health.

The gene calls are TRBV7-2 and TRBJ2-1; D is possibly TRBD2 (6 bases). Germline V gives CDR1 SGHTA, CDR2 FQGNSA. The CDR3 is made up of 17 amino acids. V dropped 1 base and J dropped 9 bases, with 22 bases sitting between them. CDR3 sequence (DNA): TGTGCCAGCAGCTTAGTACCCGGCGGGACGGGGTCAGGTGAGCAGTTCTTC. Its translation is CASSLVPGGTGSGEQFF.

DNA for the CDR3: TGTGCCATCAGTGAGTCGACTCGGGGGGATGGCGGGGAGCTGTTTTTT. Translation gives CAISESTRGDGGELFF. The chain uses TRBV10-3 and TRBJ2-2; 7 bases are a match to TRBD2. The CDR3 has 16 residues. In germline, CDR1 is ENHRY, CDR2 SYGVKD. With 0 bases clipped from V and 7 bases from J, the junction kept 8 bases outside the gene matches.

The chain recombines TRBV13 with TRBJ2-7, with 8 bases identical to TRBD1. With V trimmed by 5 bases and J by 3 bases, 12 bases remained unmatched. The germline gives CDR1 PRHDT, CDR2 FYEKMQ (reference sequence). This CDR3 region has 16 residues. In nucleotides, the CDR3 is TGTGCCAGCAGCCGACTCAAGGACAGGGTAGACTACGAGCAGTACTTC. Its translation is CASSRLKDRVDYEQYF.

The rearrangement joins TRBV25-1 to TRBJ1-1; 7 nucleotides match TRBD1. This CDR3 region has 15 residues. V shed 5 bases, J shed 6 bases, and the junction held 12 bases outside the gene matches. CDR1 and CDR2 from the germline V gene are MGHDK and SYGVNS. CDR3 protein: CASSRYLRGGAEAFF. CDR3 coding DNA: TGTGCCAGCAGTCGTTACCTCAGGGGGGGGGCTGAAGCTTTCTTT. The full variable domain, rest sourced from reference TRBV25-1 and TRBJ1-1, is EADIYQTPRYLVIGTGKKITLECSQTMGHDKMYWYQQDPGMELHLIHYSYGVNSTEKGDLSSESTVSRIRTEHFPLTLESARPSHTSQYLCASSRYLRGGAEAFFGQGTRLTVV.

This chain uses TRBV6-4 with TRBJ1-1; maybe TRBD1 (6 bases). Germline assignment: CDR1 MRHNA and CDR2 SNTAGT. Between the trimmed V and J ends, which lost 5 bases and 0 bases, there was a span of 13 bases. This CDR3 region has 15 residues. The CDR3 bases are TGTGCCAGCAGTAAGGGACACGGAATGAACACTGAAGCTTTCTTT. It codes for CASSKGHGMNTEAFF.

A remark on this clone: At the DNA level, this CDR3 is encoded by other sequences in the same sample as well. V and J are TRBV9 and TRBJ2-7, with 7 bases matching TRBD1. V dropped 4 bases and J dropped 4; count of bases not matched to a gene: 2. Per germline, CDR1 SGDLS and CDR2 YYNGEE. The CDR3 spans 12 residues. This CDR3 reads CASSPGGYEQYF. DNA for the CDR3: TGTGCCAGCAGCCCAGGGGGTTACGAGCAGTACTTC.

The CDR3 loop reads CASSFNRGLRSPTGELFF. The CDR3 bases are TGTGCCAGCAGCTTTAACAGGGGGTTGAGAAGTCCGACCGGGGAGCTGTTTTTT. J is TRBJ2-2 and V is TRBV11-2; 8 bases line up with TRBD1. CDR1 and CDR2 from the germline V gene are SGHAT and FQNNGV. V lost 3 bases, J lost 5 bases, and 14 bases stayed unmatched. The CDR3 loop spans 18 amino acids.

The chain has TRBV30 and TRBJ2-7, with 8 bases aligning to TRBD2. Germline CDR1 and CDR2: GTSNPN and SVGIG (reference sequence). J lost 0 bases, V lost 3 bases, and 7 bases had no gene match. This CDR3 has 15 residues. This CDR3 is CAWRAPGGYSYEQYF. The CDR3 DNA sequence: TGTGCCTGGAGAGCCCCGGGGGGGTACTCCTACGAGCAGTACTTC. The full variable domain, rest sourced from reference TRBV30 and TRBJ2-7, is SQTIHQWPATLVQPVGSPLSLECTVEGTSNPNLYWYRQAAGRGLQLLFYSVGIGQISSEVPQNLSASRPQDRQFILSSKKLLLSDSGFYLCAWRAPGGYSYEQYFGPGTRLTVT.

The chain carries TRBV7-9 and TRBJ2-1; a possible D gene is TRBD2 (6 bases). Deletions cut 4 bases from V and 9 bases from J, with 13 bases between. This CDR3 is built from 13 residues. CDR1 is SEHNR and CDR2 is FQNEAQ in the germline V gene (reference sequence). CDR3 coding DNA: TGTGCCAGCAGCTCCTGGAGTAGCGGTGAGCAGTTCTTC. Translation gives CASSSWSSGEQFF.

CDR3 sequence (DNA): TGTGCCAGCAGCTTGCCGGAGAGTAGCACAGATACGCAGTATTTT. Residues: CASSLPESSTDTQYF. V usage is TRBV7-3 and J usage is TRBJ2-3, with D hard to call. Per the germline V gene, CDR1 is SGHTA and CDR2 is FQGTGA. V was cut by 3 bases and J by 0 bases, with 10 bases left in between. This CDR3 has 15 amino acids.

The CDR3 DNA sequence: TGTGCCAGCAGCCAGTCCGGGACAGGGGGATGGATCTATGGCTACACCTTC. Its translation: CASSQSGTGGWIYGYTF. The chain couples TRBV14 to TRBJ1-2, with TRBD1 matching 11 bases. Trimming removed 3 bases from V and 4 bases from J; junction bases left unmatched: 10. The CDR3 consists of 17 residues. CDR1 and CDR2 from the germline V gene are SGHDN and FVKESK.

The chain combines TRBV6-4 with TRBJ2-1; no firm D call. CDR1 is MRHNA and CDR2 is SNTAGT in the germline V gene. The CDR3 loop spans 15 amino acids. The V end was cut by 0 bases, the J end by 5 bases, with 11 bases between. The CDR3 loop reads CASSDSYEVDNEQFF. In nucleotides, the CDR3 is TGTGCCAGCAGTGACTCCTACGAGGTTGACAATGAGCAGTTCTTC.

This clone was observed a single time. The chain carries TRBV4-2 and TRBJ2-1, with 13 bases fitting TRBD2. The trim removed 4 bases at V and 8 bases at J, leaving 8 bases unmatched. From germline, CDR1 is LGHNA and CDR2 YNFKEQ. The CDR3 covers 16 residues. The CDR3 DNA follows: TGTGCCAGCAGCCCACTAGCGGGAGGGCCAGTGCATGAGCAGTTCTTC. This encodes CASSPLAGGPVHEQFF.

The CDR3 nucleotides are TGTGCCAGCTCACCAGTGCGGGCAACTAATGAAAAACTGTTTTTT. This sequence encodes CASSPVRATNEKLFF. The rearrangement uses TRBV18 and TRBJ1-4; D call uncertain. V was pared by 2 bases and J by 0 bases, with 7 bases between. The germline gives CDR1 KGHSH, CDR2 LQKENI. The CDR3 is made up of 15 amino acids.

This sequence joins TRBV7-6 and TRBJ2-1, with 12 bases identical to TRBD2. From germline, CDR1 is SGHVS and CDR2 FNYEAQ. V trimming: 5 bases; J trimming: 8 bases; junction bases outside the gene matches: 4. This CDR3 contains 14 residues. This chain's CDR3 is CASSQGLAGDEQFF. DNA for the CDR3: TGTGCCAGCAGCCAGGGACTAGCGGGCGATGAGCAGTTCTTC. The full variable domain, rest sourced from reference TRBV7-6 and TRBJ2-1, is GAGVSQSPRYKVTKRGQDVALRCDPISGHVSLYWYRQALGQGPEFLTYFNYEAQQDKSGLPNDRFSAERPEGSISTLTIQRTEQRDSAMYRCASSQGLAGDEQFFGPGTRLTVL.

Only one count was recorded for this clone. The genes are TRBV29-1 and TRBJ2-7, with TRBD2 matching over 8 bases. The CDR3 totals 13 residues. V was clipped by 4 bases and J by 3 bases; unmatched bases: 5. The germline V gene encodes CDR1 SQVTM and CDR2 ANQGSEA. The CDR3 here is CSVGAGVHYEQYF. The DNA for the CDR3 is TGCAGCGTTGGAGCGGGAGTTCACTACGAGCAGTACTTC.

The V and J genes are TRBV6-6 and TRBJ1-1; 8 nucleotides line up with TRBD1. V shed 2 bases and J 4 bases; nucleotides not matched to a gene: 6. Germline assignment: CDR1 MNHNY and CDR2 SVGAGI (reference sequence). CDR3 length: 15 amino acids. The CDR3 sequence: CASSYAVRGPTEAFF. CDR3 DNA: TGTGCCAGCAGTTACGCAGTCAGGGGGCCCACTGAAGCTTTCTTT.

The rearrangement uses TRBV11-2 and TRBJ2-7; weak D call: TRBD2 (6 bases). V was cut by 5 bases and J by 12 bases, with 17 bases left in between. The CDR3 is 12 residues long. CDR1 is SGHAT and CDR2 is FQNNGV in the germline V gene. The CDR3: CASSQSRESSYF. The CDR3 DNA reads TGTGCCAGCAGCCAATCCCGGGAGTCCTCGTACTTC.

This chain connects TRBV9 to TRBJ2-7, with TRBD2 identical over 9 bases. The CDR3 spans 15 residues. V was clipped by 1 base and J by 3 bases; unmatched bases: 5. Germline assignment: CDR1 SGDLS and CDR2 YYNGEE. CDR3 in DNA: TGTGCCAGCAGCGTATCAGGGACTAGCTACTACGAGCAGTACTTC. Translation: CASSVSGTSYYEQYF.

The chain recombines TRBV27 with TRBJ2-7; the D is unclear. V lost 1 base, J lost 7 bases, and 14 bases lay in between. In germline, CDR1 is MNHEY, CDR2 SMNVEV (reference sequence). This CDR3 is 14 amino acids long. The CDR3 sequence is CASSLLDPAEEQYF. CDR3 sequence (DNA): TGTGCCAGCAGTTTATTAGACCCCGCGGAGGAGCAGTACTTC.

The V call is TRBV7-9, the J call TRBJ2-2, with no clear D. With 5 bases removed from V and 6 bases from J, the gap between germline ends came to 7 bases. The CDR3 contains 12 residues. Germline lookup yields CDR1 SEHNR and CDR2 FQNEAQ (reference sequence). The CDR3 reads CASSHNSGELFF. The DNA for the CDR3 is TGTGCCAGCAGCCACAACTCCGGGGAGCTGTTTTTT.

This clone was counted a single time. The chain is built from TRBV7-6 and TRBJ2-5, with no clear D. There are 14 residues in the CDR3. Trimming cost V 5 bases and J 5 bases, with 15 bases left between them. Germline CDR1 is SGHVS and CDR2 is FNYEAQ. The CDR3 region is CASSLRAILETQYF. The DNA of the CDR3 is TGTGCCAGCAGCCTCCGGGCCATCCTGGAGACCCAGTACTTC.

V is TRBV29-1 and J is TRBJ2-7, with no clear D. Deletions cut 0 bases from V and 1 base from J, with 13 bases between. Germline-derived CDR1 and CDR2 are SQVTM and ANQGSEA. The CDR3 runs 15 residues. The CDR3 nucleotides read TGCAGCGTTGAAGACGGCCGCGGCGGATCCTACGAGCAGTACTTC. It is translated as CSVEDGRGGSYEQYF.

This chain uses TRBV4-1 with TRBJ2-1; 8 bases agree with TRBD2. This CDR3 is 16 amino acids long. CDR1 is MGHRA, CDR2 YSYEKL, per germline. V shed 1 base and J 0 bases; nucleotides not matched to a gene: 2. In DNA form, the CDR3 reads TGCGCCAGCAGCCAAGTAGCGGGGAGCTCCTACAATGAGCAGTTCTTC. Protein product: CASSQVAGSSYNEQFF.

The V call is TRBV11-3, the J call TRBJ2-5; D might be TRBD1 (6 bases). The CDR3 totals 14 residues. V gave up 0 bases and J gave up 3 bases, with 8 bases separating them. Germline V gene data show CDR1 as SGHNT and CDR2 as YENEEA. CDR3 in DNA: TGTGCCAGCAGCTTAGAAGCAGGGGAAGAGACCCAGTACTTC. This sequence encodes CASSLEAGEETQYF.

The chain employs TRBV2 and TRBJ2-3; 13 bases fit TRBD2. Germline lookup yields CDR1 SNHLY and CDR2 FYNNEI. The CDR3 is 19 residues long. Trimming took 1 base from V and 1 from J; bases not matched to a gene: 8. The chain's CDR3 is CASSEVGTSGNQGTDTQYF. The CDR3 nucleotides read TGTGCCAGCAGTGAAGTTGGGACTAGCGGGAATCAGGGCACAGATACGCAGTATTTT.

About this clone: At one end the junction does not follow the germline gene, possibly because of a read error. This rearrangement joins TRBV6-4 to TRBJ2-1; 8 bases agree with TRBD2. The CDR3 spans 15 residues. Germline CDR1 is MRHNA and CDR2 is SNTAGT. The CDR3 DNA reads as TGTGCCAGCAGCCCCACAGCGGGAGTCTACCATGAGCAGTTCTTC. Its translation: CASSPTAGVYHEQFF.

V gene TRBV4-3 combines with J gene TRBJ1-4, with D perhaps TRBD1 (5 bases). With 1 base removed from V and 4 bases from J, the gap between germline ends came to 10 bases. The germline V gene encodes CDR1 LGHNA and CDR2 YSLEER. The CDR3 length is 15 residues. CDR3 DNA sequence: TGCGCCAGCAGCCAAGGATCAGGGTATAATGAAAAACTGTTTTTT. As protein: CASSQGSGYNEKLFF.

V and J are TRBV2 and TRBJ2-7, with D perhaps matching TRBD1 (6 bases). CDR1 SNHLY and CDR2 FYNNEI come from the germline V gene. CDR3 size: 14 residues. V lost 5 bases and J lost 5, with 16 bases in between. The CDR3 region is CASSTGTGRDEQYF. The CDR3 DNA reads as TGTGCCAGCAGTACAGGGACGGGACGCGACGAGCAGTACTTC.

The chain uses TRBV11-2 and TRBJ1-4; D call uncertain. This CDR3 is 14 amino acids long. The germline V gene encodes CDR1 SGHAT and CDR2 FQNNGV. Between the trimmed V and J ends, which lost 1 base and 0 bases, there was a span of 3 bases. DNA for the CDR3: TGTGCCAGCAGCTTAGGTTCAACTAATGAAAAACTGTTTTTT. Translation gives CASSLGSTNEKLFF.